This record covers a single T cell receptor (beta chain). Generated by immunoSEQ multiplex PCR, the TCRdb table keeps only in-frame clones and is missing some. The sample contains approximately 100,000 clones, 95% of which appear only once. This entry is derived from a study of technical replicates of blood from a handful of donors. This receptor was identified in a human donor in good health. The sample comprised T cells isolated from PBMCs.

The CDR3 is CASTSGKETQYF. Written as DNA, the CDR3 is TGTGCCAGTACTAGCGGTAAAGAGACCCAGTACTTC. The V gene is TRBV11-3, the J gene TRBJ2-5; 8 positions match TRBD2. V gave up 9 bases and J gave up 3 bases; unmatched junction bases: 3. The V gene's germline CDR1 is SGHNT and CDR2 YENEEA. CDR3 length equals 12 residues.